Listed here are 22 T cell receptor beta chains from one sample, sequenced in a study of early T cells in non-severe SARS-CoV-2 infection. TCRdb reprocessed the 5' RACE reads with MiXCR, giving one entry per CDR3 protein. The data hold roughly 32,000 distinct CDR3 sequences, with about 10% observed a single time. The sample taken for sequencing was whole blood. The receptors derive from an adult who was a healthcare worker with PCR-confirmed SARS-CoV-2 infection or an uninfected control (not recorded which).

This clonotype was counted a few times. The rearrangement links TRBV20-1 to TRBJ1-6, with TRBD1 identical over 8 bases. Looked up from germline, CDR1 is DFQATT and CDR2 is SNEGSKA (reference sequence). The V gene end was trimmed by 1 base and the J gene end by 9 bases; junction bases not matched to a gene: 2. The CDR3 contains 13 residues. The CDR3, as DNA: TGCAGTGCTAGAGGCGGACAGGGTTCACCCCTCCACTTT. This codes for CSARGGQGSPLHF.

In the case of this clonotype: This may arise from a read error, as a much more abundant clone is one base away. V usage is TRBV5-1 and J usage is TRBJ2-5; 10 bases align to TRBD2. Germline CDR1 and CDR2: SGHRS and YFSETQ. CDR3 length equals 16 residues. The CDR3 DNA follows: TGCGTCAGCAGCTCGGATATAGCGGGGGGCCAAGAGACCCAGTACTTC. Protein: CVSSSDIAGGQETQYF.

This clonotype was seen ten or more times. CDR3 DNA sequence: TGTGCCAGCAGCTTCTTATTAGGGGGCAATCAGCCCCAGCATTTT. Translated: CASSFLLGGNQPQHF. The rearrangement links TRBV7-2 to TRBJ1-5; TRBD1 might be the D (5 bases). This CDR3 region has 15 residues. Trimming left V 3 bases short and J 2 bases short, with 11 bases between. Germline V lookup: CDR1 SGHTA, CDR2 FQGNSA.

This clonotype has a count of ten or more. The V gene is TRBV10-2, the J gene TRBJ2-5, with 10 bases aligning to TRBD2. The CDR3 is made up of 15 amino acids. Trimming removed 6 bases from V and 0 bases from J; junction bases left unmatched: 4. The germline V gene has CDR1 WSHSY and CDR2 SAAADI. Here the CDR3 reads CASSPGLAYQETQYF. Here the CDR3 DNA reads TGCGCCAGCAGCCCGGGACTAGCGTACCAAGAGACCCAGTACTTC.

This clonotype has ten or more counts. The rearrangement joins TRBV24-1 to TRBJ2-7, with TRBD1 identical over 7 bases. Per the germline V gene, CDR1 is KGHDR and CDR2 is SFDVKD. The J segment lost 1 base and the V segment lost 3 bases, leaving 8 bases of the junction unmatched. There are 16 residues in the CDR3. The CDR3 bases are TGTGCCACCAGTGATCGCGCCGGGACAGCGTCCTACGAGCAGTACTTC. Translation gives CATSDRAGTASYEQYF.

On this clonotype itself: Given a much more abundant clone one base away, this may be a read error. The chain combines TRBV6-2 or TRBV6-3 with TRBJ2-7, with 9 nucleotides matching TRBD1. V lost 8 bases to trimming and J lost 4 bases; unmatched junction nucleotides: 3. The germline gives CDR1 MNHEY, CDR2 SVGEGT. This CDR3 region has 12 residues. The CDR3 DNA reads TGTGCCAGCGACGGACAGGGGTACGAGCAGTACTTC. Translation: CASDGQGYEQYF.

This clonotype was counted many times. The chain recombines TRBV7-2 with TRBJ2-6; D gene unclear. The CDR3 totals 16 residues. Trimming took 1 base from V and 0 from J, leaving 7 bases between them. The germline gives CDR1 SGHTA, CDR2 FQGNSA. This CDR3 reads CASSLVLPSGANVLTF. The CDR3 DNA sequence: TGTGCCAGCAGCTTAGTTCTTCCCTCTGGGGCCAACGTCCTGACTTTC. The full variable domain, in which reference TRBV7-2 and TRBJ2-6 provide the parts outside the CDR3, is GAGVSQSPSNKVTEKGKDVELRCDPISGHTALYWYRQSLGQGLEFLIYFQGNSAPDKSGLPSDRFSAERTGGSVSTLTIQRTQQEDSAVYLCASSLVLPSGANVLTFGAGSRLTVL.

This clonotype was detected ten times or more. The V and J genes are TRBV5-5 and TRBJ1-4, with 9 positions matching TRBD1. V shed 5 bases and J 6 bases; nucleotides not matched to a gene: 5. This CDR3 region has 14 residues. The germline gives CDR1 SGHKS, CDR2 YYEKEE (reference sequence). The CDR3 spells CASSKQGAHEKLFF. The CDR3 DNA sequence: TGTGCCAGCAGTAAACAGGGGGCACATGAAAAACTGTTTTTT.

This clonotype was seen repeatedly, ten times or more. This chain connects TRBV3-1 to TRBJ2-4, with TRBD2 identical over 11 bases. Germline V gene data show CDR1 as LGHDT and CDR2 as YNNKEL (reference sequence). This CDR3 spans 18 amino acids. V was clipped by 0 bases and J by 2 bases; unmatched bases: 6. The CDR3 region is CASSQDLAGGISKNIQYF. The CDR3 nucleotides read TGTGCCAGCAGCCAAGACTTAGCGGGGGGGATCTCCAAAAACATTCAGTACTTC.

This clonotype was counted ten times or more. The chain combines TRBV5-1 with TRBJ2-5; D might be TRBD1 (6 bases). The CDR3 is 13 residues long. Germline V CDR1 and CDR2: SGHRS, YFSETQ. Trimming took 1 base from V and 5 from J, leaving 9 bases between them. CDR3 loop: CASSLTGPETQYF. In DNA, the CDR3 is TGCGCCAGCAGCTTGACAGGGCCGGAGACCCAGTACTTC.

Remarks on this clonotype: Given a much more abundant clone one base away, this may be a read error. The chain links TRBV20-1 to TRBJ2-1; possible D gene TRBD2, 6 bases. V lost 5 bases to trimming and J lost 10 bases, with 21 bases between them. The length of the CDR3 is 14 residues. The germline V gene encodes CDR1 DFQATT and CDR2 SNEGSKA (reference sequence). This CDR3 reads CSADSPGELEEQFF. CDR3 DNA sequence: TGCAGTGCTGACTCGCCGGGGGAATTAGAAGAGCAGTTCTTC.

This clonotype has only a few counts. This sequence joins TRBV20-1 and TRBJ1-5; the D is unclear. Per the germline V gene, CDR1 is DFQATT and CDR2 is SNEGSKA (reference sequence). The CDR3 extends over 13 amino acids. V gave up 6 bases and J gave up 3 bases, with 12 bases separating them. The CDR3 loop is CSASADPNQPQHF. CDR3 bases: TGCAGTGCCAGCGCGGACCCCAATCAGCCCCAGCATTTT.

This clonotype has more than one count but fewer than ten. The chain uses TRBV19 and TRBJ2-3; D unresolved. Germline lookup yields CDR1 LNHDA and CDR2 SQIVND (reference sequence). V was clipped by 3 bases and J by 1 base, with 11 bases between them. This CDR3 spans 15 amino acids. CDR3 in amino acids: CASSMVLFGTDTQYF. The DNA for the CDR3 is TGTGCCAGTAGTATGGTGCTGTTCGGCACAGATACGCAGTATTTT. The variable domain in full, completed from reference TRBV19 and TRBJ2-3, reads DGGITQSPKYLFRKEGQNVTLSCEQNLNHDAMYWYRQDPGQGLRLIYYSQIVNDFQKGDIAEGYSVSREKKESFPLTVTSAQKNPTAFYLCASSMVLFGTDTQYFGPGTRLTVL.

There are many counts of this clonotype. The chain links TRBV7-9 to TRBJ2-1; D could derive from TRBD1 or TRBD2 (5 bases each). V was trimmed by 5 bases and J by 7 bases, leaving 12 bases between them. Germline V gene lookup returns CDR1 SEHNR and CDR2 FQNEAQ (reference sequence). The CDR3 is 13 amino acids. CDR3 nucleotide sequence: TGTGCCAGCAGCGGGGGATCCGGGAATGAGCAGTTCTTC. Protein sequence: CASSGGSGNEQFF.

This clonotype turned up a few times. The DNA of the CDR3 is TGTGCCAGCAGTTTGCTACCGGGACAGGGATTCGGATACGAGCAGTACTTC. Amino acids: CASSLLPGQGFGYEQYF. The rearrangement uses TRBV6-5 and TRBJ2-7, with TRBD1 matching over 9 bases. CDR3 length: 17 residues. V lost 4 bases, J lost 4 bases, and 14 bases stayed unmatched. Germline CDR1 is MNHEY and CDR2 is SVGAGI.

In this sample, this clonotype is medium-sized (0.01 to 0.1%). The rearrangement links TRBV6-2 or TRBV6-3 to TRBJ2-1, with D possibly TRBD2 on 7 matching bases. The V end was cut by 11 bases, the J end by 2 bases, with 16 bases between. The germline CDR1 and CDR2 sequences are MNHEY and SVGEGT. The CDR3 is 14 amino acids. The CDR3 here is CAGNVGGPYNEQFF. DNA for the CDR3: TGTGCCGGGAATGTGGGGGGGCCCTACAATGAGCAGTTCTTC.

This clonotype showed up many times. The rearrangement links TRBV2 to TRBJ1-4; TRBD1 might be the D (5 bases). Germline V gene data show CDR1 as SNHLY and CDR2 as FYNNEI. The CDR3 length is 15 residues. Deletions cut 7 bases from V and 4 bases from J, with 16 bases between. The CDR3 nucleotides read TGTGCCAGCAACCGACTCGGGACGGATAATGAAAAACTGTTTTTT. Translating it yields CASNRLGTDNEKLFF.

This clonotype was observed a handful of times. V and J are TRBV18 and TRBJ2-7; no reliable D call. This CDR3 comprises 15 residues. The germline CDR1 and CDR2 sequences are KGHSH and LQKENI. V lost 3 bases, J lost 0 bases, and 12 bases lay in between. The CDR3 spells CASSPSRGSSYEQYF. The CDR3 coding sequence is TGTGCCAGCTCACCCTCCCGTGGAAGCTCCTACGAGCAGTACTTC. The full variable domain, in which reference TRBV18 and TRBJ2-7 provide the parts outside the CDR3, is NAGVMQNPRHLVRRRGQEARLRCSPMKGHSHVYWYRQLPEEGLKFMVYLQKENIIDESGMPKERFSAEFPKEGPSILRIQQVVRGDSAAYFCASSPSRGSSYEQYFGPGTRLTVT.

This clonotype was counted a few times. The chain couples TRBV10-3 to TRBJ2-1, with D perhaps matching TRBD2 (7 bases). The germline V and J ends were trimmed by 0 bases and 7 bases, with 10 bases remaining between them. The CDR3 runs 14 residues. Germline loops: CDR1 ENHRY, CDR2 SYGVKD. As DNA, the CDR3 is TGTGCCATCAGTGAGTCCAGGGGAGGGAATGAGCAGTTCTTC. Translation gives CAISESRGGNEQFF.

This CDR3 is CSGGTADTYEQYF. CDR3 DNA: TGCAGCGGAGGGACCGCTGACACCTACGAGCAGTACTTC. The chain combines TRBV29-1 with TRBJ2-7; D could derive from TRBD1 or TRBD2 (5 bases each). The CDR3 has 13 amino acids. The V end lost 7 bases, the J end lost 2 bases, and 15 bases lay between the germline ends. Looked up from germline, CDR1 is SQVTM and CDR2 is ANQGSEA.

This clonotype was observed a handful of times. The rearrangement uses TRBV20-1 and TRBJ2-3; no reliable D call. This CDR3 is built from 14 residues. V lost 3 bases, J lost 4 bases, and 14 bases lay in between. Germline CDR1 is DFQATT and CDR2 is SNEGSKA (reference sequence). CDR3 sequence: CSASPSSQPDTQYF. As DNA, the CDR3 is TGCAGTGCTAGCCCCAGTTCACAGCCAGATACGCAGTATTTT.

This clonotype appeared many times. The chain joins TRBV12-3 or TRBV12-4 to TRBJ1-5; a weak D match, TRBD1 (5 bases). The V end was cut by 2 bases, the J end by 7 bases, with 27 bases between. The CDR3 covers 19 residues. This chain's CDR3 is CASSLPSAREGTLGQPQHF. In nucleotides, the CDR3 is TGTGCCAGCAGTTTACCCTCAGCAAGGGAGGGGACCCTGGGACAGCCCCAGCATTTT.